This TCR beta chain was identified during a study of T cell repertoires in cytomegalovirus infection. Notes on the study in general: Cumulative public TCR beta family frequency identified carriers of CMV plus the relevant HLA.

This clonotype occurred a few times. Its target is not known. Germline V gene data show CDR1 as SEHNR and CDR2 as FQNEAQ (reference sequence). The CDR3 covers 11 residues. The germline V and J ends were trimmed by 10 bases and 6 bases, with 12 bases remaining between them. TCRdb analysed the reads with MiXCR anew, one entry per CDR3 protein. The table includes around 800,000 distinct CDR3 sequences, approximately 30% detected once. The input for sequencing was cultured CD8+ T cells from PBMCs, taken from culture after CMV antigen stimulation. The origin of this receptor is a human donor in good health (CMV status not recorded). Some clones in this sample may be carry-over from other donors' samples. V is TRBV7-9 and J is TRBJ1-2, with D unclear. This chain's CDR3 is CATPVVDGYTF. For the CDR3, the DNA is TGTGCCACCCCTGTAGTGGATGGCTACACCTTC.